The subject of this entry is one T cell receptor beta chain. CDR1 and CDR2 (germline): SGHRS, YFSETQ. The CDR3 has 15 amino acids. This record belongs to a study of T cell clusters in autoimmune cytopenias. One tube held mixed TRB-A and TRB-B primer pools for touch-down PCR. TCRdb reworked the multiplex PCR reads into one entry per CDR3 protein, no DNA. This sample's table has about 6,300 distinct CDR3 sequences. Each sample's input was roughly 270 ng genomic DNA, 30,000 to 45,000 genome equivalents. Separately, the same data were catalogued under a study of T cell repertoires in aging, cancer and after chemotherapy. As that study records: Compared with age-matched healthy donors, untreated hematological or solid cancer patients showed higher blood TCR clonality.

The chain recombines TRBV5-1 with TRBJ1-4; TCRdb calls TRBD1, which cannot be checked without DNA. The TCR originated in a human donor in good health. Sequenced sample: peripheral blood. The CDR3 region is CASSSGTPTNEKLFF.